This TCR beta chain stems from a study of cytomegalovirus exposure and HLA in healthy donors. Regarding the study as a whole: Immune exposure data for these donors was limited to CMV serostatus. Prior analysis indicated that the majority of TCR beta V segments exhibited productivity approximately 90% or approximately 30% of the time. TCR beta sequences reportedly predicted the HLA-A and HLA-B alleles of most subjects accurately. The authors enumerated roughly 160 TCR beta chains as linked to cytomegalovirus.

As concerns this clone: The target antigen is unknown.

The CDR3 is made up of 12 amino acids. Trimming cost V 9 bases and J 7 bases, with 15 bases left between them. From germline, CDR1 is MDHEN and CDR2 SYDVKM. The PCR made use of 60 Vbeta and 13 Jbeta primers. Only in-frame clones appear in the TCRdb table, and some are missing; sequencing was by immunoSEQ multiplex PCR. In the table there are about 140,000 clones, roughly four fifths of which are singletons. The sample was PBMCs. V is TRBV28 and J is TRBJ1-2; weak D call: TRBD1 (5 bases). The source is a woman aged 40 to 50 in good health and CMV-seronegative. The CDR3 DNA reads as TGTGCCAGTTCGGTGGGGGGTCTTGGCTACACCTTC. It is translated as CASSVGGLGYTF.